The present entry profiles one TCR beta chain with its context. Its antigen is still unknown. These data come from a study of cytomegalovirus exposure and HLA in healthy donors. As for the study in general: The early release's HLA-typed donors yielded tens of millions of unique TCRs.

The PCR made use of 60 Vbeta and 13 Jbeta primers. Libraries were prepared by immunoSEQ multiplex PCR; TCRdb keeps only in-frame clonotypes and omits some of them. The sample contains around 130,000 clones, 75% to 85% of which appear only once. Study results and caveats: An analysis was carried out at a later point. It showed that HLA-associated TCR beta chains were more clonally expanded than equally common non-associated chains.

Trimming cost V 1 base and J 6 bases; bases outside gene matches: 5. The CDR3 totals 15 residues. CDR1 and CDR2 (germline): LNHNV, YYDKDF (reference sequence). The chain links TRBV15 to TRBJ1-4, with 7 bases lining up with TRBD1. This TCR came from a woman younger than 30 in good health and CMV-seropositive. Sequencing used PBMCs. CDR3 sequence reads: CATSRGQGGDEKLFF. CDR3 coding DNA: TGTGCCACCAGCAGAGGGCAGGGGGGAGATGAAAAACTGTTTTTT.